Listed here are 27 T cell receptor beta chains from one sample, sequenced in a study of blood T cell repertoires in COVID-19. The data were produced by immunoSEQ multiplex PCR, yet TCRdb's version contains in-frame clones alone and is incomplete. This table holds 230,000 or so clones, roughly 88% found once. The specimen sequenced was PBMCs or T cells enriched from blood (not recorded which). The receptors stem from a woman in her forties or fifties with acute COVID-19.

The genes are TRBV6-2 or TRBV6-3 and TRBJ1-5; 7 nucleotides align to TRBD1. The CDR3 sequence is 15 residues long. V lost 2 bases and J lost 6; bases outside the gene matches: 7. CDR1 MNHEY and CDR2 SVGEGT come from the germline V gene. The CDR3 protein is CASSYVTGSIQPQHF. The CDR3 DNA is TGTGCCAGCAGTTACGTGACAGGGTCGATTCAGCCCCAGCATTTT.

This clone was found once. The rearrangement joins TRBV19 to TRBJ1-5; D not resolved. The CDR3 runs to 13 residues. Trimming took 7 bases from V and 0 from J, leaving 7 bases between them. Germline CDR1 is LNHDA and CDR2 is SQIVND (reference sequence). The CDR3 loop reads CASTGLSNQPQHF. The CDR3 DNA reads TGTGCCAGTACGGGTCTTAGCAATCAGCCCCAGCATTTT.

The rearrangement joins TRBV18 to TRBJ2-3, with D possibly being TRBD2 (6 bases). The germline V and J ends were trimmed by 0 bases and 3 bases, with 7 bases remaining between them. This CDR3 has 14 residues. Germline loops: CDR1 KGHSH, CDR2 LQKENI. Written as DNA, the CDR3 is TGTGCCAGCTCACCACCGGCGGGAACAGATACGCAGTATTTT. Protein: CASSPPAGTDTQYF.

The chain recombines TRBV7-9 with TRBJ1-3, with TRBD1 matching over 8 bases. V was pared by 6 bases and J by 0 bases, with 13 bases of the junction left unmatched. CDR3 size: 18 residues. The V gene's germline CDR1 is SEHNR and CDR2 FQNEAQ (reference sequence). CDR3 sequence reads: CASRPSGTGFFSGNTIYF. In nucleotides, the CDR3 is TGTGCCAGCAGACCATCCGGGACAGGATTTTTCTCTGGAAACACCATATATTTT.

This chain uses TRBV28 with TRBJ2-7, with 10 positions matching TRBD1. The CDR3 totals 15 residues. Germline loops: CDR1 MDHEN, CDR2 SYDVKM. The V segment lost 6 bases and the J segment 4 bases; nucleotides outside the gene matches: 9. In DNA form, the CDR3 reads TGTGCCAGCAGGCCGCTACGGGACAGGGGTTACGAGCAGTACTTC. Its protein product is CASRPLRDRGYEQYF.

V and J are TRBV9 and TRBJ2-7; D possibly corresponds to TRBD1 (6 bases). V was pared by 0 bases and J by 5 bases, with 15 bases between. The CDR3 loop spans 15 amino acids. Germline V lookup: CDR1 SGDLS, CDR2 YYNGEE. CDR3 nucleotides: TGTGCCAGCAGCGTAGAAACAGGGCTACGTCACGAGCAGTACTTC. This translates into CASSVETGLRHEQYF. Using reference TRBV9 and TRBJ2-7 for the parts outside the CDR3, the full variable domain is DSGVTQTPKHLITATGQRVTLRCSPRSGDLSVYWYQQSLDQGLQFLIQYYNGEERAKGNILERFSAQQFPDLHSELNLSSLELGDSALYFCASSVETGLRHEQYFGPGTRLTVT.

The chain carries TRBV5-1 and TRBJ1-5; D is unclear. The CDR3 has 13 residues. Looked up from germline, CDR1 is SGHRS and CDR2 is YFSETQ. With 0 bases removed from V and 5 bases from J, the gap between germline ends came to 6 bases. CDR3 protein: CASSLAVDQPQHF. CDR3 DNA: TGCGCCAGCAGCTTGGCCGTTGATCAGCCCCAGCATTTT.

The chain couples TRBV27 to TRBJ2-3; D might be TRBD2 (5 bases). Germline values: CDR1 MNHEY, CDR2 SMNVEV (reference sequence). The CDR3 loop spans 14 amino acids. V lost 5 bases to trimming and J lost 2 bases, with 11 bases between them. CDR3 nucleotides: TGTGCCAGCAGTCTCCGCGGACTCACAGATACGCAGTATTTT. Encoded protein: CASSLRGLTDTQYF.

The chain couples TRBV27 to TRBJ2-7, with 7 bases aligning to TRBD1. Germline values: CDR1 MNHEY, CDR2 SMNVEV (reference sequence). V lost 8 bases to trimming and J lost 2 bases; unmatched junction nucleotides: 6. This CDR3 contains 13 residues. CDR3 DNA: TGTGCCAGCTCCAGGGACAGTACCTACGAGCAGTACTTC. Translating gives CASSRDSTYEQYF.

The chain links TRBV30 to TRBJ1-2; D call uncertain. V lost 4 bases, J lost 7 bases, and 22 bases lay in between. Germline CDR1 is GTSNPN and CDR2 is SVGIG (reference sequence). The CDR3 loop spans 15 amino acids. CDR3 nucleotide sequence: TGTGCCTGGACGTGGGCCAGCCCCTCTGAGGGTGGCTACACCTTC. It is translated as CAWTWASPSEGGYTF.

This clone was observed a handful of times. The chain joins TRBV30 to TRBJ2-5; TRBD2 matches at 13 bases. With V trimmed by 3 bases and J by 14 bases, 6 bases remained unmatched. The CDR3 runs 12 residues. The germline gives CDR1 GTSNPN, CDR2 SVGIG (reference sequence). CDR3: CAWRTSGRPPYF. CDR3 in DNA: TGTGCCTGGAGGACTAGCGGGAGGCCTCCATACTTC.

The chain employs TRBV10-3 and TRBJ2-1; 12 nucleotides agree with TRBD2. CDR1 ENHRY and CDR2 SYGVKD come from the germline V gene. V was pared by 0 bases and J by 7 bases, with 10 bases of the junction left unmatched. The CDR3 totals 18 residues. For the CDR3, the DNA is TGTGCCATCAGTGAGTCCATTACCGGGACTAGCGGGCAGAATGAGCAGTTCTTC. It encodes CAISESITGTSGQNEQFF.

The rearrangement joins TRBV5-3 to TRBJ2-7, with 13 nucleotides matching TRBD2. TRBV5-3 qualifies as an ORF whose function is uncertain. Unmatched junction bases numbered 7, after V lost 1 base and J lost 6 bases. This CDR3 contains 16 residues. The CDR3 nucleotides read TGTGCCAGAAGCTTGACACTAGCGGGAGGGCCTTGCGAGCAGTACTTC. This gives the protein CARSLTLAGGPCEQYF.

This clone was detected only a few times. CDR3 in DNA: TGTGCCAGCAGCTTAGTAGGTATTAGCGGGACATCCTACGAGCAGTACTTC. It codes for CASSLVGISGTSYEQYF. The chain uses TRBV13 and TRBJ2-7; 8 bases fit TRBD2. The V segment lost 1 base and the J segment 1 base; nucleotides outside the gene matches: 9. The CDR3 runs 17 residues. CDR1 and CDR2 from the germline V gene are PRHDT and FYEKMQ (reference sequence).

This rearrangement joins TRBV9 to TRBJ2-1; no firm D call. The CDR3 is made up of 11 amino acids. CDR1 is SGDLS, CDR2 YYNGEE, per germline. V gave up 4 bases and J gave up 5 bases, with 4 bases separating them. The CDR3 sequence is CASSPDNEQFF. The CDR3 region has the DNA TGTGCCAGCAGCCCCGACAATGAGCAGTTCTTC.

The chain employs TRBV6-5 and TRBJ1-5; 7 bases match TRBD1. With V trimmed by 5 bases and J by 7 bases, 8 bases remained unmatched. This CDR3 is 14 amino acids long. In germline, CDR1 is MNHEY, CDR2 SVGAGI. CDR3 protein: CASSTTGKVQPQHF. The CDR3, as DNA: TGTGCCAGCAGTACGACAGGGAAAGTACAGCCCCAGCATTTT.

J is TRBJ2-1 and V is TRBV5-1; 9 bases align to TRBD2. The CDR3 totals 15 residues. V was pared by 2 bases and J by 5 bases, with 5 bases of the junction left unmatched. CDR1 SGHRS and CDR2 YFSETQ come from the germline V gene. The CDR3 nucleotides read TGCGCCAGCAGCTTAAGGCCTAGCGGGGACAATGAGCAGTTCTTC. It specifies CASSLRPSGDNEQFF. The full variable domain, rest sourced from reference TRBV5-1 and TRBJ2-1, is KAGVTQTPRYLIKTRGQQVTLSCSPISGHRSVSWYQQTPGQGLQFLFEYFSETQRNKGNFPGRFSGRQFSNSRSEMNVSTLELGDSALYLCASSLRPSGDNEQFFGPGTRLTVL.

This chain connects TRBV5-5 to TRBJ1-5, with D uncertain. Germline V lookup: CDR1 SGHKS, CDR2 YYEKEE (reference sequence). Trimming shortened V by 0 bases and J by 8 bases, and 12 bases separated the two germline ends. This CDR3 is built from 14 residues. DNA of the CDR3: TGTGCCAGCAGCTTGGAGAGGGTTGCAGAGCCCCAGCATTTT. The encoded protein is CASSLERVAEPQHF.

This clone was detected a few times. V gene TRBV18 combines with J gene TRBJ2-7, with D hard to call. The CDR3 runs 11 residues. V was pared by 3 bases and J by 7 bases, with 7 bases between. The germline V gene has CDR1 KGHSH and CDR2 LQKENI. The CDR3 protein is CASSPKTEQYF. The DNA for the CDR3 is TGTGCCAGCTCACCCAAGACAGAGCAGTACTTC. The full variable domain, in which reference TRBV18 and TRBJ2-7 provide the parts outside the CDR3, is NAGVMQNPRHLVRRRGQEARLRCSPMKGHSHVYWYRQLPEEGLKFMVYLQKENIIDESGMPKERFSAEFPKEGPSILRIQQVVRGDSAAYFCASSPKTEQYFGPGTRLTVT.

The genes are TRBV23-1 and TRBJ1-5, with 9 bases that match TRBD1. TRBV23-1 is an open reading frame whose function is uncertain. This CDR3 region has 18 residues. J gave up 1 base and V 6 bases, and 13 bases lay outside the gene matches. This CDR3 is CASSCSGTGYKSNQPQHF. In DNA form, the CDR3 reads TGCGCCAGCAGCTGTTCCGGGACAGGGTATAAAAGCAATCAGCCCCAGCATTTT.

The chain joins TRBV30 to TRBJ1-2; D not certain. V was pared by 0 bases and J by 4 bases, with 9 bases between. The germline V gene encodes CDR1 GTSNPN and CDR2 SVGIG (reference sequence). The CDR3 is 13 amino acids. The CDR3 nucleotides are TGTGCCTGGAGTGTTAGTCGTAGCTATGGCTACACCTTC. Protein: CAWSVSRSYGYTF.

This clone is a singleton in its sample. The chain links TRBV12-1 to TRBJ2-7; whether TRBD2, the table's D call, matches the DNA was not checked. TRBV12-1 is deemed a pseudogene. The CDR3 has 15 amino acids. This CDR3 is CASSFAVLPFYEQYF. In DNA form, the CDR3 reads TGTGCCAGCAGCTTTGCGGTACTACCATTCTACGAGCAGTACTTC.

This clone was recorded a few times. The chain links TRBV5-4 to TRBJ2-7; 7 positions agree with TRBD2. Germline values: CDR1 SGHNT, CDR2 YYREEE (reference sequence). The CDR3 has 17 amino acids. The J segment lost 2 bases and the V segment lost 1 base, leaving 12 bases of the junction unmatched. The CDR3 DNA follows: TGTGCCAGCAGCTTGATGGGTATGGGCGGGAGTACCTACGAGCAGTACTTC. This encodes CASSLMGMGGSTYEQYF.

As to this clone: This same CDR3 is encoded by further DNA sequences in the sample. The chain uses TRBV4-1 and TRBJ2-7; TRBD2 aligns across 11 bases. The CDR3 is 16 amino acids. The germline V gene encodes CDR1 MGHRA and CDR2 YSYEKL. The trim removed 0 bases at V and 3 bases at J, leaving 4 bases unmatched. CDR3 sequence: CASSQDRLAGGYEQYF. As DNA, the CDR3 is TGCGCCAGCAGCCAAGATAGGCTAGCGGGAGGCTACGAGCAGTACTTC.

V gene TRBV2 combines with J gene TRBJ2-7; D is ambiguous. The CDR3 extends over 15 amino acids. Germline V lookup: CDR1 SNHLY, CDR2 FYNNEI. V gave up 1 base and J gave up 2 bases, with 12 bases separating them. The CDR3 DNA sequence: TGTGCCAGCAGTGAAGGGGCAGGCTTTACCTACGAGCAGTACTTC. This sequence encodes CASSEGAGFTYEQYF.

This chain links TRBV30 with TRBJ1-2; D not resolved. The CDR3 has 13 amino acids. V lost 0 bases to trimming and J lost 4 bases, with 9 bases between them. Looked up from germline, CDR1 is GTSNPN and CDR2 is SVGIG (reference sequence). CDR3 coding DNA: TGTGCCTGGAGTGTACGTCAGTCCTATGGCTACACCTTC. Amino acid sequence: CAWSVRQSYGYTF.

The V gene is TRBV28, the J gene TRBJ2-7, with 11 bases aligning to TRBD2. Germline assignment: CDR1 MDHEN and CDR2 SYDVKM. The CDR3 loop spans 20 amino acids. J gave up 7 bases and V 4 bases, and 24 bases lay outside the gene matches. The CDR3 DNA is TGTGCCAGCAGTTCGGACAGGCCGCGGGTAGCGGGAGGGTCCTTAGGAGAGCAGTACTTC. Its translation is CASSSDRPRVAGGSLGEQYF.